This T cell receptor beta chain was found in a study of blood T cell repertoires in COVID-19. CDR3 length: 15 residues. The germline V gene encodes CDR1 SNHLY and CDR2 FYNNEI. Sequenced by immunoSEQ multiplex PCR; TCRdb stores in-frame clones only, minus some. The sample includes approximately 130,000 clones, under 85% seen only once; the top ten take about 18%. A note on this clone: The junction does not match germline at one end; this may be a read error.

Sequenced material: PBMCs or T cells enriched from blood (not recorded which). This receptor was identified in a man aged 30 to 39 who had recovered from COVID-19. The chain uses TRBV2 and TRBJ2-1; 11 bases map to TRBD2. CDR3 sequence reads: CTSSEGTSGPNEQFF. The CDR3 nucleotides read TGTACCAGCAGTGAAGGGACTAGCGGCCCCAATGAGCAGTTCTTC.